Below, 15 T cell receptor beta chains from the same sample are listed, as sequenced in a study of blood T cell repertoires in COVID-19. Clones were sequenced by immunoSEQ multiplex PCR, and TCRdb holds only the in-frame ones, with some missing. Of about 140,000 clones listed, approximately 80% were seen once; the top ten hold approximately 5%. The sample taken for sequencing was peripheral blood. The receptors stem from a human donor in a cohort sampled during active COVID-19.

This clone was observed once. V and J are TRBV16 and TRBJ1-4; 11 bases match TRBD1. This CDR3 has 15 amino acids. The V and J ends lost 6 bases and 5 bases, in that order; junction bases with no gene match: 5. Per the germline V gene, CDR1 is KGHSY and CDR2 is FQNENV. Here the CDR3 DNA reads TGTGCCAGCAGAGAGGACAGGGGGCCCAATGAAAAACTGTTTTTT. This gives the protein CASREDRGPNEKLFF.

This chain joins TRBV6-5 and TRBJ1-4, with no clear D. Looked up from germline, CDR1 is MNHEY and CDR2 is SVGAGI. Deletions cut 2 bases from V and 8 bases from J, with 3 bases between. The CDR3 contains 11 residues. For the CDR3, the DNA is TGTGCCAGCAGTTACGGCGAAAAACTGTTTTTT. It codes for CASSYGEKLFF.

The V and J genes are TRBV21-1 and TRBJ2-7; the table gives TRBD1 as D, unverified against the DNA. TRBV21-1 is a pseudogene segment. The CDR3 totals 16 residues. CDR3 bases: TGTGCCAGCAGCAGGGGAGACAGGGGGCCCGAATACGAGCAGTACGTC. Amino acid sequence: CASSRGDRGPEYEQYV.

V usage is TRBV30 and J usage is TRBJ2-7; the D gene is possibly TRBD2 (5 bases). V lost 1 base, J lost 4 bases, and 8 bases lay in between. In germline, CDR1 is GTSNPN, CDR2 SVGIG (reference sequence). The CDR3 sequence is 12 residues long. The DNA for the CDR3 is TGTGCCTGGAGTGAACTAGGGTACGAGCAGTACTTC. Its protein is CAWSELGYEQYF.

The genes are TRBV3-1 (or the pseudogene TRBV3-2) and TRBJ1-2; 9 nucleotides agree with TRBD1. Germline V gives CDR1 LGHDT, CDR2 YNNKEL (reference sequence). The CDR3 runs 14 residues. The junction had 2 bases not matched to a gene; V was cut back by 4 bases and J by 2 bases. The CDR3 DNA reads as TGTGCCAGCAGCCGGACAGGGGAAAACTATGGCTACACCTTC. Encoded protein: CASSRTGENYGYTF.

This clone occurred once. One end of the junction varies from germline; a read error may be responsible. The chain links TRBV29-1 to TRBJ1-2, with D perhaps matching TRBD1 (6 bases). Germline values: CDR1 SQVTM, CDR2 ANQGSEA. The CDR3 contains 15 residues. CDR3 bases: TGCAGCGTGGAAGGCGGGCAGGGGACTAACTATGGCTACACCTTC. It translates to CSVEGGQGTNYGYTF.

The CDR3 bases are TGTGCCAGTTCGACTAGTTGGGCCTACAATGAGCAGTTCTTC. Protein: CASSTSWAYNEQFF. The chain combines TRBV2 with TRBJ2-1, with D tentatively TRBD2 (6 bases). The CDR3 totals 14 residues. V lost 9 bases and J 2 bases, leaving 14 bases between the germline ends. Germline V gene sequence: CDR1 SNHLY, CDR2 FYNNEI.

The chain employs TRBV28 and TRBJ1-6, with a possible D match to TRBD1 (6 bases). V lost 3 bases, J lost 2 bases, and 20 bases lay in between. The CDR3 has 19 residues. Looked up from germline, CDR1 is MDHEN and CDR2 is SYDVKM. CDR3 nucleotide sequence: TGTGCCAGCAGTTTGGTCCCAACAGGGCAGAGGACCTATAATTCACCCCTCCACTTT. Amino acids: CASSLVPTGQRTYNSPLHF. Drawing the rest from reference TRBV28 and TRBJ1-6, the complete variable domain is DVKVTQSSRYLVKRTGEKVFLECVQDMDHENMFWYRQDPGLGLRLIYFSYDVKMKEKGDIPEGYSVSREKKERFSLILESASTNQTSMYLCASSLVPTGQRTYNSPLHFGNGTRLTVT.

The CDR3 is CASSGREGPMVNEQFF. CDR3 bases: TGTGCCTCCTCGGGGAGGGAGGGCCCCATGGTGAATGAGCAGTTCTTC. The chain recombines TRBV3-1 (or the pseudogene TRBV3-2) with TRBJ2-1; 7 bases align to TRBD2. Losses at the gene ends were 11 bases for V and 7 bases for J; bases not matched to a gene: 20. The germline V gene has CDR1 LGHDT and CDR2 YNNKEL (reference sequence). This CDR3 region has 16 residues.

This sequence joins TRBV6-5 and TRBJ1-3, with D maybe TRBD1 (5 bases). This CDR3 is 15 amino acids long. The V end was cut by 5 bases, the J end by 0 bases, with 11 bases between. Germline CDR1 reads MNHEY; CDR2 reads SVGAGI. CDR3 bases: TGTGCCAGCAGTCGGTCGACAGACTCTGGAAACACCATATATTTT. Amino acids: CASSRSTDSGNTIYF.

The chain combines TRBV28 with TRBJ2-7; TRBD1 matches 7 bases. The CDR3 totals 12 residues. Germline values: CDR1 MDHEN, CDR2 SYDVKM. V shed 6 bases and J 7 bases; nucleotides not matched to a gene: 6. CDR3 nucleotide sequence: TGTGCCAGCAGGACCGGGGACAGTGAGCAGTACTTC. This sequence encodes CASRTGDSEQYF.

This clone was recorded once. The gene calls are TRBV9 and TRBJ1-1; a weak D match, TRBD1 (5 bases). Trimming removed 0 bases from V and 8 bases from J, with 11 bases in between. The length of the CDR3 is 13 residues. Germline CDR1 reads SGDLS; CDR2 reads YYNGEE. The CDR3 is CASSVEGGQEAFF. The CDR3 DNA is TGTGCCAGCAGCGTAGAAGGCGGACAAGAAGCTTTCTTT.

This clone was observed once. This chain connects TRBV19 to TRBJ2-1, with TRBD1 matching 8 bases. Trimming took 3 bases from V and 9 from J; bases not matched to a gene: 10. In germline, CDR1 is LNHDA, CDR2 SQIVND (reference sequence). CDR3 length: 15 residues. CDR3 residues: CASSMHQGAGVEQFF. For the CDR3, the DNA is TGTGCCAGTAGTATGCACCAGGGGGCTGGGGTTGAGCAGTTCTTC.

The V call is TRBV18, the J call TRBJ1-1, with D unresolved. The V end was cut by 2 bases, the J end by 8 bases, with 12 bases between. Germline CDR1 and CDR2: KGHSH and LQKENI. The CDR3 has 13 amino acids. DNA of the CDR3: TGTGCCAGCTCACCAAGGTCGGCGGAGGAAGCTTTCTTT. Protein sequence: CASSPRSAEEAFF.

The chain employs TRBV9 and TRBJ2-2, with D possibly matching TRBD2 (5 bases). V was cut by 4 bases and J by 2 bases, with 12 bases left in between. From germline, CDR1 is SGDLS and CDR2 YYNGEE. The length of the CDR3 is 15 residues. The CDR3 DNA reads TGTGCCAGCAGCCCCCTAGCAGGAAACACCGGGGAGCTGTTTTTT. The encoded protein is CASSPLAGNTGELFF.